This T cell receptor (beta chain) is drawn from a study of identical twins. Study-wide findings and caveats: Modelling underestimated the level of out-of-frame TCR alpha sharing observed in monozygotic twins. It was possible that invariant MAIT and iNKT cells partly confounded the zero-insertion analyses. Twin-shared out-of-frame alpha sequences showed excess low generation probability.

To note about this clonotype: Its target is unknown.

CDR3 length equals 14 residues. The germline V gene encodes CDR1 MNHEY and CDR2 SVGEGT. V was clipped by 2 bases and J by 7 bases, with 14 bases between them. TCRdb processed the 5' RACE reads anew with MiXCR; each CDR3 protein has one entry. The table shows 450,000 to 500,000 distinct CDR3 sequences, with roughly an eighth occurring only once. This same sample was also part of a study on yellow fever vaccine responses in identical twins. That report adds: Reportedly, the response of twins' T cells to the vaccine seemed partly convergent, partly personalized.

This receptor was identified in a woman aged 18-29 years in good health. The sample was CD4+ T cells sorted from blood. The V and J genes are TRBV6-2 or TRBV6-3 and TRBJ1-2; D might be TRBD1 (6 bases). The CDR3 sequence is CASSYAPSRGGYTF. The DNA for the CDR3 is TGTGCCAGCAGTTACGCCCCATCCAGGGGTGGCTACACCTTC.